The present T cell receptor (beta chain) was sequenced within a study of T cell responses to AZD1222 COVID-19 vaccine. General observations from the study: Baseline serostatus was positive in only 5 to 7 AZD1222 recipients. Targeting of unmutated variant regions was reportedly seen in nearly half of spike-specific TCRs. Donors were largely white British and mainly female; clonal diversity was possibly underestimated.

Germline lookup yields CDR1 LGHDT and CDR2 YNNKEL (reference sequence). The ends were cut back, 5 bases at V and 3 bases at J, with 11 bases in the middle. The CDR3 consists of 14 residues. About this clone itself: What it binds is unknown.

TCRdb keeps only in-frame clones here, not all; method: immunoSEQ multiplex PCR. The sample shows roughly 60,000 clones, roughly 84% of them seen only once. The sequence derives from an adult in good health. The chain couples TRBV3-1 (or the pseudogene TRBV3-2) to TRBJ1-3, with unresolved D. The sequencing here drew on peripheral blood, taken on day 0 of AZD1222 vaccination. CDR3 sequence (DNA): TGTGCCAGCAGCGACCGAAATGATGGAAACACCATATATTTT. Its translation is CASSDRNDGNTIYF.